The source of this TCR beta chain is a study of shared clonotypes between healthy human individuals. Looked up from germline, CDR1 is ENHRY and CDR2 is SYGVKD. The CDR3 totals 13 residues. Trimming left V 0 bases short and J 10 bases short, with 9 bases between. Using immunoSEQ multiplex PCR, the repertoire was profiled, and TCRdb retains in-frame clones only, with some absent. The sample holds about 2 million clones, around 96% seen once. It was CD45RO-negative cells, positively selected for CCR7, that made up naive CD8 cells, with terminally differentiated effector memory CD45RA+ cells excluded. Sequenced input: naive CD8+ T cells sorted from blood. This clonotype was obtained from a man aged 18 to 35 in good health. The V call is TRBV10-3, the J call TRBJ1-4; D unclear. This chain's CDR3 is CAISESMGVKLFF. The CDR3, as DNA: TGTGCCATCAGTGAGTCGATGGGAGTAAAACTGTTTTTT.